Listed below are T cell receptor beta chains from one sample, sequenced in a study of blood T cell repertoires in COVID-19. Using immunoSEQ multiplex PCR, the repertoire was profiled, and TCRdb retains in-frame clones only, with some absent. The repertoire holds 430,000 or so clones, about 90% seen once, with 0.65% to 1% in the top ten. Sequencing used peripheral blood. The receptors stem from a man between 18 and 35 years old with COVID-19, enrolled during active disease. Each CDR3 is given with its conserved first and last residue. The D gene is left open where the match is weak. Size values are once, few and many counts, or a class for expanded clones, and some rows have none.

V,D,J,size,DNA,CDR3
TRBV14,TRBD1,TRBJ2-7,NA,TGTGCCAGCAGCGAAGGGACAGGGGGCGACGAGCAGTACTTC,CASSEGTGGDEQYF
TRBV6-2/TRBV6-3,TRBD2,TRBJ2-7,NA,TGTGCCAGCAGTTACTCAGGAGGGGTAGCGGGGGCTTACGAGCAGTACTTC,CASSYSGGVAGAYEQYF
TRBV6-5,TRBD1,TRBJ1-5,NA,TGTGCCAGCAGGGACAGGCGTGGGCAGCCCCAGCATTTT,CASRDRRGQPQHF
TRBV5-1,NA,TRBJ1-5,NA,TGCGCCAGCAGCTTGGTAGGGGAAGGTCAGCCCCAGCATTTT,CASSLVGEGQPQHF
TRBV12-3/TRBV12-4,TRBD2,TRBJ2-5,NA,TGTGCCAGCAGTTTCGGGGGGAGAGAGACCCAGTACTTC,CASSFGGRETQYF
TRBV29-1,NA,TRBJ1-1,NA,TGCAGCGTTGAAGAGAGCAGGGACACTGAAGCTTTCTTT,CSVEESRDTEAFF
TRBV4-1,TRBD2,TRBJ2-2,few,TGCGCCAGCAGCCAAGATACGGCGGGAGGGGCCACCGGGGAGCTGTTTTTT,CASSQDTAGGATGELFF
TRBV6-5,TRBD1,TRBJ1-6,NA,TGTGCCAGCACCTCAACCGGGACAGCCCATTCACCCCTCCACTTT,CASTSTGTAHSPLHF
TRBV20-1,TRBD1,TRBJ1-2,once,TGCAGTGCTAGTGACAGGGTGGTTATTGGCTACACCTTC,CSASDRVVIGYTF
TRBV7-9,NA,TRBJ2-7,NA,TGTGCCAGCAGCTATGCTACGGACGAGCAGTACTTC,CASSYATDEQYF
TRBV5-4,NA,TRBJ2-7,NA,TGTGCCGGGGGGAAGGGGAGCTCCTACGAGCAGTACTTC,CAGGKGSSYEQYF
TRBV19,TRBD1,TRBJ2-5,NA,TGTGCCAGCCTACCCAACATCGGGACAGGGAGGGAGACCCAGTACTTC,CASLPNIGTGRETQYF
TRBV2,TRBD2,TRBJ2-3,NA,TGTGCCAGTGACGGGGGGGACACAGATACGCAGTATTTT,CASDGGDTDTQYF
TRBV3-1/TRBV3-2,NA,TRBJ1-1,NA,TGTGCCAGCAGCTACCAAGATATCAGTGAAGCTTTCTTT,CASSYQDISEAFF
TRBV4-1,TRBD2,TRBJ2-1,NA,TGCGCCAGCAGCCTCAGTGCTGCGGGAGCGGGTAGGAATGAGCAGTTCTTC,CASSLSAAGAGRNEQFF
TRBV7-9,NA,TRBJ2-3,NA,TGTGCCAGCAGCTTAGTGGCTAGCGAAGATACGCAGTATTTT,CASSLVASEDTQYF
TRBV3-1/TRBV3-2,TRBD2,TRBJ2-7,NA,TGTGCCAGCAGCCAAGCTGGGGGGGTAAGTGACTACGAGCAGTACTTC,CASSQAGGVSDYEQYF
TRBV9,NA,TRBJ2-5,NA,TGTGCCAGCAGCGGTAGCGGAGATATCCAAGAGACCCAGTACTTC,CASSGSGDIQETQYF
TRBV6-5,NA,TRBJ1-5,NA,TGTGCCAGCAGTTACTCACAGGGCATTGGACAGCCCCAGCATTTT,CASSYSQGIGQPQHF
TRBV19,NA,TRBJ1-5,NA,TGTGCCAGTAGTCCTTACAATCAGCCCCAGCATTTT,CASSPYNQPQHF
TRBV6-5,NA,TRBJ1-3,NA,TGTGCCAGCAGAAGAACAGGGTTCTCTGGAAACACCATATATTTT,CASRRTGFSGNTIYF
TRBV19,TRBD2,TRBJ2-7,NA,TGTGCCAGTAGTGACTTAGCGGGGCCTTACTTCGAGCAGTACTTC,CASSDLAGPYFEQYF
TRBV18,NA,TRBJ2-1,NA,TGTGCCAGCGCCGGGACGGGAGACAATGAGCAGTTCTTC,CASAGTGDNEQFF
TRBV3-1/TRBV3-2,TRBD2,TRBJ2-1,NA,TGTGCCAGCAGCCAACACTACGGACTAGCGGGAGGGAATGAGCAGTTCTTC,CASSQHYGLAGGNEQFF
TRBV19,NA,TRBJ1-2,NA,TGTGCCAGTAGAACTTCGGGGGGATTTTATGGCTACACCTTC,CASRTSGGFYGYTF
TRBV11-2,NA,TRBJ2-4,NA,TGTGCCAGCAGCTTGGCCGATTCCGAGGACATTCAGTACTTC,CASSLADSEDIQYF
TRBV24-1,NA,TRBJ2-5,NA,TGTGCCACCAGTCAGGGCCCGCGGGAGACCCAGTACTTC,CATSQGPRETQYF
TRBV19,NA,TRBJ1-3,NA,TGTGCCAGTAAAGTTACCGGGACACTCGGAAACACCATATATTTT,CASKVTGTLGNTIYF
TRBV7-7,TRBD2,TRBJ2-3,NA,TGTGCTAGCAGCTTAGGAACGGGGAGGGGCACAGATACGCAGTATTTT,CASSLGTGRGTDTQYF
TRBV5-4,NA,TRBJ2-3,NA,TGTGCCAGCAGCTTAAGGGAGCGGGCAGATACGCAGTATTTT,CASSLRERADTQYF
TRBV29-1,TRBD2,TRBJ2-1,NA,TGCAGCGTCGTCCATTCCGGGACTAGCGCACCCTCCTACAATGAGCAGTTCTTC,CSVVHSGTSAPSYNEQFF
TRBV4-1,TRBD1,TRBJ1-1,NA,TGCGCCAGCAGCCATGAGGGGGCAGTGAACACTGAAGCTTTCTTT,CASSHEGAVNTEAFF
TRBV6-5,TRBD1,TRBJ2-5,NA,TGTGCCAGCAGGACAGGGAAAGAGACCCAGTACTTC,CASRTGKETQYF
TRBV12-5,NA,TRBJ1-1,NA,TGTGCTAGTGGTTTGTCCCAGGGAGGGAGCACTGAAGCTTTCTTT,CASGLSQGGSTEAFF
TRBV24-1,TRBD2,TRBJ2-1,NA,TGTGCCACCAGTGATTCGACATTACTAGCGGGGGGGCCCCATGAGCAGTTCTTC,CATSDSTLLAGGPHEQFF
TRBV6-5,NA,TRBJ2-5,NA,TGTGCCAGCAAAGGGGTGGTTCAAGAGACCCAGTACTTC,CASKGVVQETQYF
TRBV27,NA,TRBJ2-1,NA,TGTGCCAGCATTAGCGGTTGGAATGAGCAGTTCTTC,CASISGWNEQFF
TRBV7-9,NA,TRBJ2-7,NA,TGTGCCAGCCTTCGTACCGGGACTTCCTCCTACGAGCAGTACTTC,CASLRTGTSSYEQYF
TRBV7-8,TRBD1,TRBJ1-5,once,TGTGCCAGCAGCTCACGTAAAACCTCGGGACAGAAGACCAATCAGCCCCAGCATTTT,CASSSRKTSGQKTNQPQHF
TRBV19,NA,TRBJ1-5,NA,TGTGCCAGTAGTATTACAGGGAATCAGCCCCAGCATTTT,CASSITGNQPQHF
TRBV19,NA,TRBJ1-1,NA,TGTGCCAGTAGTACAGGGGTGAACACTGAAGCTTTCTTT,CASSTGVNTEAFF
TRBV9,TRBD2,TRBJ2-1,NA,TGTGCCAGCAGCGTAGGGACTAGCGGGATAAATGAGCAGTTCTTC,CASSVGTSGINEQFF
TRBV5-4,NA,TRBJ2-7,NA,TGTGCCAGCAGCTTAGCACCTAATAGCTACGAGCAGTACTTC,CASSLAPNSYEQYF
TRBV5-6,TRBD2,TRBJ2-5,NA,TGTGCCAGCAGCTTGTACGCTAGCGGAGTGGAGACCCAGTACTTC,CASSLYASGVETQYF
TRBV9,TRBD2,TRBJ2-7,NA,TGTGCCAGCAGCACGATGGGCGGGAGGGACGAGCAGTACTTC,CASSTMGGRDEQYF